The sequence of this T cell receptor (beta chain) was determined in a study of follicular helper T cells after annual influenza vaccination. Findings and limits, study-wide: ICOS+CD38+ cTfh clonality tracked population frequency, and its change tracked circulating plasmablast change.

Sequencing was performed with immunoSEQ multiplex PCR; in TCRdb, only in-frame clones are kept and a portion is missing. The data show over 14,000 clones, 80% to 90% seen once. Trimming removed 4 bases from V and 12 bases from J; junction bases left unmatched: 10. The CDR3 covers 15 residues. Germline loops: CDR1 MGHRA, CDR2 YSYEKL. Time point in this sample: 2014-2015 season, pre-vaccination. For this clone: Its antigen is not known.

The TCR comes from an adult who received the influenza vaccine. The chain is built from TRBV4-1 and TRBJ2-1; 12 bases map to TRBD2. This specimen was CXCR5- memory CD4+ T cells sorted from blood, taken on the day of influenza vaccination. CDR3 nucleotide sequence: TGCGCCAGCAGCCCTGGTCGGGCTAGCGGGGGGGGGCAGTTCTTC. Translating gives CASSPGRASGGGQFF.